These 20 T cell receptor beta chains came from one sample sequenced in a study of control samples from healthy donors and cancer patients. Assay: immunoSEQ multiplex PCR; the TCRdb copy retains only in-frame clones and omits some. The profile covers nearly 35,000 clones, with roughly 92% appearing a single time and about 1.5% taken by the ten largest. What was sequenced was PBMCs. All receptors come from a man in his forties with colorectal cancer.

The V gene is TRBV12-3 or TRBV12-4, the J gene TRBJ1-1, with no clear D. The V end was cut by 5 bases, the J end by 1 base, with 8 bases between. This CDR3 contains 13 residues. The CDR3 is CASSRQANTEAFF. The CDR3 nucleotides read TGTGCCAGCAGTCGCCAGGCGAACACTGAAGCTTTCTTT.

The CDR3 is CSVDNPRRMNTEAFF. CDR3 coding DNA: TGCAGCGTTGATAATCCGAGAAGAATGAACACTGAAGCTTTCTTT. The chain links TRBV29-1 to TRBJ1-1; no clear D. This CDR3 comprises 15 residues. Looked up from germline, CDR1 is SQVTM and CDR2 is ANQGSEA. Trimming pared 3 bases from V and 0 bases from J, leaving 14 bases between. The full variable domain, with the rest looked up from reference TRBV29-1 and TRBJ1-1, is SAVISQKPSRDICQRGTSLTIQCQVDSQVTMMFWYRQQPGQSLTLIATANQGSEATYESGFVIDKFPISRPNLTFSTLTVSNMSPEDSSIYLCSVDNPRRMNTEAFFGQGTRLTVV.

Only one count was recorded for this clone. The CDR3 nucleotides read TGTGCCAGCAGCCCGCCGGGGGCGCCATACAATGAGCAGTTCTTC. It encodes CASSPPGAPYNEQFF. This chain links TRBV7-9 with TRBJ2-1, with D possibly called TRBD1 or TRBD2 (6 bases each). This CDR3 is built from 15 residues. V was trimmed by 5 bases and J by 4 bases, leaving 15 bases between them. Germline CDR1 is SEHNR and CDR2 is FQNEAQ (reference sequence). Looking up the rest from reference TRBV7-9 and TRBJ2-1 gives the full variable domain: DTGVSQNPRHKITKRGQNVTFRCDPISEHNRLYWYRQTLGQGPEFLTYFQNEAQLEKSRLLSDRFSAERPKGSFSTLEIQRTEQGDSAMYLCASSPPGAPYNEQFFGPGTRLTVL.

This sequence joins TRBV24-1 and TRBJ1-2; TRBD1 agrees at 7 bases. The CDR3 covers 14 residues. V lost 4 bases, J lost 7 bases, and 8 bases stayed unmatched. Germline V lookup: CDR1 KGHDR, CDR2 SFDVKD. CDR3 in amino acids: CATSDPGQEIGYTF. DNA for the CDR3: TGTGCCACCAGTGACCCCGGACAGGAGATTGGCTACACCTTC.

The rearrangement links TRBV5-6 to TRBJ1-2; no firm D call. The germline V gene has CDR1 SGHDT and CDR2 YYEEEE. Trimming stripped 0 bases from V and 7 bases from J, with 13 bases between. The CDR3 has 14 residues. In DNA form, the CDR3 reads TGTGCCAGCAGCTTGGGACGGCAGATAATTGGCTACACCTTC. Protein: CASSLGRQIIGYTF.

This chain links TRBV5-4 with TRBJ1-1, with 9 bases aligning to TRBD1. V was pared by 3 bases and J by 2 bases, with 11 bases of the junction left unmatched. Per the germline V gene, CDR1 is SGHNT and CDR2 is YYREEE (reference sequence). The CDR3 length is 17 residues. The DNA for the CDR3 is TGTGCCAGCAGCTCACAGCGGACAGGGGCGCAAAACACTGAAGCTTTCTTT. Its translation is CASSSQRTGAQNTEAFF. Full variable domain (remainder filled in from reference TRBV5-4 and TRBJ1-1): ETGVTQSPTHLIKTRGQQVTLRCSSQSGHNTVSWYQQALGQGPQFIFQYYREEENGRGNFPPRFSGLQFPNYSSELNVNALELDDSALYLCASSSQRTGAQNTEAFFGQGTRLTVV.

This rearrangement joins TRBV18 to TRBJ1-6; the D is unclear. The V end lost 2 bases, the J end lost 14 bases, and 10 bases lay between the germline ends. The CDR3 is 12 residues long. The germline CDR1 and CDR2 sequences are KGHSH and LQKENI. The CDR3 coding sequence is TGTGCCAGCTCACCATCGACTACATCCCTCCACTTT. Translation gives CASSPSTTSLHF.

This chain links TRBV20-1 with TRBJ1-1, with D possibly matching TRBD1 (5 bases). V lost 3 bases and J lost 4, with 12 bases in between. CDR1 and CDR2 from the germline V gene are DFQATT and SNEGSKA (reference sequence). The CDR3 loop spans 13 amino acids. The CDR3 nucleotides are TGCAGTGCTAGTATACCCGGGGGCACTGAAGCTTTCTTT. This translates into CSASIPGGTEAFF.

The chain carries TRBV2 and TRBJ2-7; unclear D gene. The V and J ends lost 7 bases and 6 bases respectively, with 10 bases between them. CDR3 size: 11 residues. The germline gives CDR1 SNHLY, CDR2 FYNNEI. The CDR3 nucleotides read TGTGCCAGCATGGTCATGACCGAGCAGTACTTC. The encoded protein is CASMVMTEQYF.

This clone was recorded only once. This chain joins TRBV18 and TRBJ2-5; D not resolved. This CDR3 contains 11 residues. From germline, CDR1 is KGHSH and CDR2 LQKENI. The V and J ends lost 2 bases and 5 bases respectively, with 3 bases between them. The CDR3 protein is CASSPGETQYF. Here the CDR3 DNA reads TGTGCCAGCTCACCAGGCGAGACCCAGTACTTC. The variable domain in full, completed from reference TRBV18 and TRBJ2-5, reads NAGVMQNPRHLVRRRGQEARLRCSPMKGHSHVYWYRQLPEEGLKFMVYLQKENIIDESGMPKERFSAEFPKEGPSILRIQQVVRGDSAAYFCASSPGETQYFGPGTRLLVL.

A word on this clone: The sample holds other DNA sequences that translate to the same CDR3. The chain couples TRBV19 to TRBJ1-3; D call uncertain. The CDR3 has 13 residues. Germline CDR1 and CDR2: LNHDA and SQIVND (reference sequence). Trimming removed 5 bases at V and 0 bases at J, with 5 bases between. The CDR3 sequence is CASSSTSGNTIYF. DNA of the CDR3: TGTGCCAGTAGTTCCACCTCTGGAAACACCATATATTTT. The whole variable domain, remainder taken from reference TRBV19 and TRBJ1-3, is DGGITQSPKYLFRKEGQNVTLSCEQNLNHDAMYWYRQDPGQGLRLIYYSQIVNDFQKGDIAEGYSVSREKKESFPLTVTSAQKNPTAFYLCASSSTSGNTIYFGEGSWLTVV.

This rearrangement joins TRBV2 to TRBJ2-3; 8 bases line up with TRBD2. The germline V gene has CDR1 SNHLY and CDR2 FYNNEI. With 7 bases clipped from V and 4 bases from J, the junction kept 7 bases outside the gene matches. The CDR3 extends over 14 amino acids. The CDR3, as DNA: TGTGCCAGCACGGCTAGCGGGTTTTCAGATACGCAGTATTTT. The encoded protein is CASTASGFSDTQYF.

The CDR3 DNA reads as TGTGCCAGCACCATCTCGGGACAGGGGGCGTCGCAGTACTTC. Its protein is CASTISGQGASQYF. The rearrangement links TRBV6-5 to TRBJ2-7, with 12 bases fitting TRBD1. The germline CDR1 and CDR2 sequences are MNHEY and SVGAGI. The ends lost 7 bases at V and 9 bases at J; junction bases unmatched: 10. The CDR3 loop spans 14 amino acids.

This clone occurred a few times. The rearrangement uses TRBV6-5 and TRBJ1-5, with D hard to call. The CDR3 runs to 13 residues. Per germline, CDR1 MNHEY and CDR2 SVGAGI. Trimming took 11 bases from V and 0 from J, leaving 11 bases between them. CDR3 DNA sequence: TGTGCCGCTCGTCCGGATAGCAATCAGCCCCAGCATTTT. This gives the protein CAARPDSNQPQHF.

V and J are TRBV19 and TRBJ1-2, with D possibly matching TRBD1 (5 bases). The CDR3 loop spans 14 amino acids. Germline CDR1 is LNHDA and CDR2 is SQIVND (reference sequence). The V and J ends lost 4 bases and 3 bases respectively, with 12 bases between them. As DNA, the CDR3 is TGTGCCAGTAGTACCGGGGACGGCTACTATGGCTACACCTTC. Its translation is CASSTGDGYYGYTF.

The rearrangement joins TRBV5-1 to TRBJ2-6, with D perhaps given as TRBD1 or TRBD2 (5 bases each). There are 15 residues in the CDR3. V lost 3 bases and J 2 bases, leaving 9 bases between the germline ends. Germline lookup yields CDR1 SGHRS and CDR2 YFSETQ. The DNA of the CDR3 is TGCGCCAGCAGCTGGGACCTGACTGGGGCCAACGTCCTGACTTTC. It yields the protein CASSWDLTGANVLTF.

The chain has TRBV5-4 and TRBJ1-2; 7 positions agree with TRBD1. The germline V gene has CDR1 SGHNT and CDR2 YYREEE (reference sequence). The CDR3 covers 16 residues. The V and J ends lost 5 bases and 6 bases, in that order; junction bases with no gene match: 16. The DNA of the CDR3 is TGTGCCAGCAGATCGGGAGGCGGCAGGGGGGCACATGGCTACACCTTC. This sequence encodes CASRSGGGRGAHGYTF.

The V call is TRBV18, the J call TRBJ2-1, with D perhaps TRBD1 or TRBD2 (5 bases each). V lost 1 base to trimming and J lost 8 bases, with 18 bases between them. CDR1 is KGHSH and CDR2 is LQKENI in the germline V gene. This CDR3 region has 16 residues. The DNA for the CDR3 is TGTGCCAGCTCACCACAGTACCGGGACCCTCAGGATGAGCAGTTCTTC. Protein: CASSPQYRDPQDEQFF.

The chain combines TRBV5-1 with TRBJ2-1, with a tentative D call TRBD1 (5 bases). Trimming pared 2 bases from V and 0 bases from J, leaving 9 bases between. Germline CDR1 is SGHRS and CDR2 is YFSETQ. The CDR3 has 15 amino acids. CDR3 region: CASSLQVSSYNEQFF. The CDR3 DNA is TGCGCCAGCAGCTTACAGGTGAGCTCCTACAATGAGCAGTTCTTC.

The rearrangement uses TRBV30 and TRBJ1-5; D not certain. The germline gives CDR1 GTSNPN, CDR2 SVGIG (reference sequence). Trimming pared 5 bases from V and 4 bases from J, leaving 18 bases between. The CDR3 covers 15 residues. As DNA, the CDR3 is TGTGCCTGGGACCTTGGGTCAGTTGGAAATCAGCCCCAGCATTTT. Protein product: CAWDLGSVGNQPQHF.